Presented here are 21 T cell receptor beta chains from one specimen sequenced in a study of response to subunit inactivated influenza vaccine. TCRdb independently ran MiXCR on the RT-PCR reads; one entry per CDR3 protein. Here the sample spans around 850,000 distinct CDR3 sequences, approximately 18% being singletons. Sequences were derived from PBMCs from blood, sampled 5 to 6 days after vaccination. These receptor sequences come from a man aged 50 to 60 who received an inactivated influenza vaccine.

The V gene is TRBV27, the J gene TRBJ2-7; 9 positions agree with TRBD1. With V trimmed by 8 bases and J by 2 bases, 7 bases remained unmatched. The CDR3 length is 14 residues. Germline loops: CDR1 MNHEY, CDR2 SMNVEV (reference sequence). The CDR3 DNA reads as TGTGCCAGCCGAGCGGGACAGGGACCCTACGAGCAGTACTTC. Amino acid sequence: CASRAGQGPYEQYF.

The chain joins TRBV5-4 to TRBJ1-2, with no clear D. Germline V gene sequence: CDR1 SGHNT, CDR2 YYREEE (reference sequence). Trimming left V 4 bases short and J 8 bases short, with 21 bases between. The CDR3 is 15 residues long. The CDR3 spells CASSARTYQARGYTF. In nucleotides, the CDR3 is TGTGCCAGCAGCGCCCGGACGTACCAAGCACGGGGCTACACCTTC.

The CDR3 sequence is CASNEMTLMNTEAFF. The CDR3 DNA sequence: TGTGCCAGCAACGAAATGACACTCATGAACACTGAAGCTTTCTTT. The chain joins TRBV7-6 to TRBJ1-1; D unresolved. Trimming removed 7 bases from V and 0 bases from J, with 15 bases in between. Germline V gene sequence: CDR1 SGHVS, CDR2 FNYEAQ. CDR3 length: 15 amino acids. Looking up the rest from reference TRBV7-6 and TRBJ1-1 gives the full variable domain: GAGVSQSPRYKVTKRGQDVALRCDPISGHVSLYWYRQALGQGPEFLTYFNYEAQQDKSGLPNDRFSAERPEGSISTLTIQRTEQRDSAMYRCASNEMTLMNTEAFFGQGTRLTVV.

Only a few counts were recorded for this clonotype. V and J are TRBV7-2 and TRBJ2-3, with unresolved D. CDR1 SGHTA and CDR2 FQGNSA come from the germline V gene. Trimming stripped 3 bases from V and 4 bases from J, with 14 bases between. The CDR3 loop spans 15 amino acids. Here the CDR3 reads CASSFLGFGADTQYF. The CDR3 nucleotides read TGTGCCAGCAGCTTTTTAGGGTTCGGCGCAGATACGCAGTATTTT.

The rearrangement links TRBV12-3 or TRBV12-4 to TRBJ1-6; maybe TRBD1 (6 bases). V lost 6 bases to trimming and J lost 7 bases, with 19 bases between them. CDR3 size: 16 residues. Written as DNA, the CDR3 is TGTGCCAGCAGCAAAAGATCACAGGGTTGGAATTCACCCCTCCACTTT. Translated: CASSKRSQGWNSPLHF.

This sequence joins TRBV4-2 and TRBJ2-5, with D tentatively TRBD1 (6 bases). The V gene's germline CDR1 is LGHNA and CDR2 YNFKEQ. The germline V and J ends were trimmed by 4 bases and 2 bases, with 14 bases remaining between them. The CDR3 runs 15 residues. The CDR3 DNA is TGTGCCAGCAGCCGAGACAGGACAATACAAGAGACCCAGTACTTC. Protein: CASSRDRTIQETQYF.

This clonotype has just a few counts. V is TRBV6-2 or TRBV6-3 and J is TRBJ2-7; D is undetermined. This CDR3 contains 12 residues. V lost 2 bases, J lost 5 bases, and 7 bases lay in between. Germline CDR1 is MNHEY and CDR2 is SVGEGT. The CDR3 DNA reads as TGTGCCAGCAGTTACGGGCTAGACGAGCAGTACTTC. Amino acids: CASSYGLDEQYF.

This clonotype came up a few times. The chain recombines TRBV7-2 with TRBJ2-1, with 8 bases lining up with TRBD2. V trimming: 1 base; J trimming: 5 bases; junction bases outside the gene matches: 19. Germline V gene data show CDR1 as SGHTA and CDR2 as FQGNSA. The CDR3 is 20 residues long. The CDR3 sequence is CASSLVRLVSAGGLDNEQFF. CDR3 DNA sequence: TGTGCCAGCAGCTTAGTGCGATTAGTTTCGGCGGGGGGATTGGACAATGAGCAGTTCTTC. Drawing the rest from reference TRBV7-2 and TRBJ2-1, the complete variable domain is GAGVSQSPSNKVTEKGKDVELRCDPISGHTALYWYRQSLGQGLEFLIYFQGNSAPDKSGLPSDRFSAERTGGSVSTLTIQRTQQEDSAVYLCASSLVRLVSAGGLDNEQFFGPGTRLTVL.

The gene calls are TRBV5-1 and TRBJ1-2; 7 positions match TRBD1. J gave up 10 bases and V 5 bases, and 11 bases lay outside the gene matches. The CDR3 covers 13 residues. The germline gives CDR1 SGHRS, CDR2 YFSETQ. This chain's CDR3 is CASSWTGPRDYTF. CDR3 coding DNA: TGCGCCAGCAGTTGGACAGGTCCCCGCGACTACACCTTC.

This chain links TRBV7-2 with TRBJ2-7, with TRBD1 identical over 8 bases. The junction had 9 bases not matched to a gene; V was cut back by 5 bases and J by 3 bases. The CDR3 is 15 amino acids. Germline V lookup: CDR1 SGHTA, CDR2 FQGNSA. DNA of the CDR3: TGTGCCAGCAGCCCCAGGACAGGGTCCGTCTACGAGCAGTACTTC. Translated, it gives CASSPRTGSVYEQYF.

A few counts support this clonotype. The chain carries TRBV5-1 and TRBJ2-2; 7 bases map to TRBD2. J was trimmed by 1 base and V by 5 bases; bases with no gene match: 5. The length of the CDR3 is 15 residues. Germline CDR1 reads SGHRS; CDR2 reads YFSETQ. DNA for the CDR3: TGCGCCAGCAGACCGACGGGGGGGAACACCGGGGAGCTGTTTTTT. Translated, it gives CASRPTGGNTGELFF.

The V gene is TRBV14, the J gene TRBJ1-2; 9 bases map to TRBD1. The V and J ends lost 2 bases and 3 bases, in that order; junction bases with no gene match: 4. The germline CDR1 and CDR2 sequences are SGHDN and FVKESK. This CDR3 comprises 15 residues. The CDR3 DNA is TGTGCCAGCAGCCAAAGGGACAGGGTTCACTATGGCTACACCTTC. It specifies CASSQRDRVHYGYTF.

CDR3 residues: CSARAPGLAGGTDTQYF. The DNA of the CDR3 is TGCAGTGCTAGAGCGCCGGGACTAGCGGGAGGCACAGATACGCAGTATTTT. This sequence joins TRBV20-1 and TRBJ2-3; 14 positions agree with TRBD2. This CDR3 contains 17 residues. Trimming took 1 base from V and 1 from J; bases not matched to a gene: 4. Germline lookup yields CDR1 DFQATT and CDR2 SNEGSKA (reference sequence).

This clonotype was observed once. V gene TRBV29-1 combines with J gene TRBJ2-7; no definite D call. Trimming cost V 3 bases and J 9 bases, with 12 bases left between them. The CDR3 contains 11 residues. Germline V gene sequence: CDR1 SQVTM, CDR2 ANQGSEA. As DNA, the CDR3 is TGCAGCGTTGAGATAGCCCTCGGGCAGTACTTC. Translated: CSVEIALGQYF.

This clonotype has a handful of counts. This chain uses TRBV20-1 with TRBJ2-7, with TRBD2 identical over 12 bases. Germline loops: CDR1 DFQATT, CDR2 SNEGSKA (reference sequence). The V segment lost 5 bases and the J segment 4 bases; nucleotides outside the gene matches: 6. The CDR3 extends over 14 amino acids. The CDR3 bases are TGCAGTGCTGGGCTAGCGGGGGGGCGTTACGAGCAGTACTTC. Translating it yields CSAGLAGGRYEQYF.

The rearrangement joins TRBV7-2 to TRBJ2-1; no clear D. V gave up 2 bases and J gave up 6 bases, with 14 bases separating them. The germline V gene has CDR1 SGHTA and CDR2 FQGNSA. CDR3 size: 15 residues. CDR3 residues: CASSLIVRIRNEQFF. Written as DNA, the CDR3 is TGTGCCAGCAGCTTAATAGTCCGAATACGCAATGAGCAGTTCTTC.

This chain connects TRBV12-3 or TRBV12-4 to TRBJ2-3; 7 nucleotides align to TRBD2. The junction had 5 bases not matched to a gene; V was cut back by 3 bases and J by 5 bases. The CDR3 has 14 amino acids. CDR3 in DNA: TGTGCCAGCAGTTTTGCGGGAGTCGTAGATACGCAGTATTTT. Its translation is CASSFAGVVDTQYF.

Concerning this clonotype itself: A clone one base away is much larger, so this may be a read error. This chain links TRBV7-9 with TRBJ2-2, with D perhaps matching TRBD2 (5 bases). CDR1 and CDR2 from the germline V gene are SEHNR and FQNEAQ (reference sequence). There are 14 residues in the CDR3. Trimming cost V 4 bases and J 5 bases, with 11 bases left between them. The CDR3 spells CASSSDCRTGELFF. In DNA, the CDR3 is TGTGCCAGCAGCTCGGACTGTCGGACCGGGGAGCTGTTTTTT.

The gene calls are TRBV30 and TRBJ2-5; D possibly uses TRBD1 or TRBD2 (6 bases each). Germline loops: CDR1 GTSNPN, CDR2 SVGIG (reference sequence). This CDR3 comprises 15 residues. V lost 5 bases and J lost 0, with 16 bases in between. CDR3 loop: CAWSGGAPYQETQYF. DNA for the CDR3: TGTGCCTGGTCCGGGGGCGCCCCTTACCAAGAGACCCAGTACTTC.

V and J are TRBV6-2 or TRBV6-3 and TRBJ1-1; D unclear. The germline CDR1 and CDR2 sequences are MNHEY and SVGEGT. This CDR3 is built from 12 residues. With 6 bases removed from V and 11 bases from J, the gap between germline ends came to 16 bases. In DNA form, the CDR3 reads TGTGCCAGCAGAACTCAGACCTTTCGGGCTTTCTTT. Its protein is CASRTQTFRAFF.

This clonotype was seen a handful of times. This sequence joins TRBV5-1 and TRBJ2-2; 7 bases agree with TRBD1. Germline V gene sequence: CDR1 SGHRS, CDR2 YFSETQ. This CDR3 is 16 amino acids long. V lost 4 bases and J lost 6; bases outside the gene matches: 12. In DNA form, the CDR3 reads TGCGCCAGCAGCGGATCCGGGACAGAACATGCCGGGGAGCTGTTTTTT. Translated, it gives CASSGSGTEHAGELFF.